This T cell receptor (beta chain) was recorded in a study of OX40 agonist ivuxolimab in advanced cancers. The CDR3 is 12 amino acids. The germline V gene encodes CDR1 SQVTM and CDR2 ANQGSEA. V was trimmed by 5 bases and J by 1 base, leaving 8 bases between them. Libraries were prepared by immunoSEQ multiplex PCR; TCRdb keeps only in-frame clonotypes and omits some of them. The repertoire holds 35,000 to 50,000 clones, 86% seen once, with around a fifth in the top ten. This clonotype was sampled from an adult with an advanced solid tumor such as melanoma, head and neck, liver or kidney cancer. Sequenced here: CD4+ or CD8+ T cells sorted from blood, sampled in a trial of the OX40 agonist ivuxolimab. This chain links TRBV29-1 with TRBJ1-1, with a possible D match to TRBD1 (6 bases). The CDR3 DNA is TGCAGCGTTCGGACAGAGAACACTGAAGCTTTCTTT. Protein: CSVRTENTEAFF. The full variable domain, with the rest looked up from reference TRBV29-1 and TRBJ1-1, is SAVISQKPSRDICQRGTSLTIQCQVDSQVTMMFWYRQQPGQSLTLIATANQGSEATYESGFVIDKFPISRPNLTFSTLTVSNMSPEDSSIYLCSVRTENTEAFFGQGTRLTVV.